This section outlines one T cell receptor (beta chain) sequence together with its context. Antigen: not known. Other DNA variants within this sample encode the same CDR3. V lost 0 bases and J lost 0, with 6 bases in between. Looked up from germline, CDR1 is SGHRS and CDR2 is YFSETQ. The CDR3 contains 14 residues. The data stem from a study of brain metastases from non-small cell lung cancer. Study-wide results and limits: In around 66% of brain metastases, T-cell clones were expanded compared with matched primary tumors. Brain metastases had lower T-cell infiltration than primary tumors.

Generated by immunoSEQ multiplex PCR, the TCRdb table keeps only in-frame clones and is missing some. The sample holds fewer than 15,000 clones, about four fifths seen once. This chain uses TRBV5-1 with TRBJ1-1; D gene ambiguous. This sequence originates from a donor over 35 with non-small cell lung cancer. The sequencing input was primary lung tumor tissue. The chain's CDR3 is CASSLDGMNTEAFF. The CDR3 nucleotides read TGCGCCAGCAGCTTGGACGGGATGAACACTGAAGCTTTCTTT.